This TCR beta chain is from a study of identical twins. Study-level findings and limits: Insertions ran lower in abundant cord blood beta clonotypes, though not in memory repertoires.

V lost 0 bases and J lost 9, with 12 bases in between. This CDR3 contains 12 residues. Looked up from germline, CDR1 is SQVTM and CDR2 is ANQGSEA. With no exceptions, donors were healthy Caucasians. The authors used template switching to add a universal primer site and gave cDNA unique molecular identifiers. TCRdb itself ran the 5' RACE reads through MiXCR, one entry per CDR3 protein. The sample carries roughly 280,000 distinct CDR3 sequences, more than 8% recorded once. In this sample, this clonotype turned up many times. Its matching antigen is unknown. These data also formed part of another study, on yellow fever vaccine responses in identical twins. Per that study: Reportedly, twins' vaccine T cell responses looked partly convergent and partly personalized.

This chain links TRBV29-1 with TRBJ2-7, with D tentatively TRBD2 (6 bases). The clonotype was recovered from a woman aged 18-29 years in good health. Sequenced: CD8+ T cells sorted from blood. The DNA of the CDR3 is TGCAGCGTTGAAGATCTCGGAGCGGGGCAGTACTTC. As protein: CSVEDLGAGQYF.